Here is one T cell receptor beta chain with its context. The antigen is unknown. This specimen belongs to a study of prognosis after radiotherapy for stage I lung cancer. In the study overall: Patients numbered 10 to 15 men and five or six women, aged roughly 50 to 85 with a median of about 72 years. No patient was treated with concurrent therapy while undergoing stereotactic body radiotherapy. Distant metastases after radiotherapy occurred in a handful of patients at a median of around seven months; about 15 showed no significant progression.

The CDR3 totals 17 residues. V dropped 5 bases and J dropped 1 base, with 18 bases sitting between them. Germline-derived CDR1 and CDR2 are MNHEY and SVGEGT. The genomic DNA TCR beta CDR3 region underwent two rounds of multiplex PCR. Every TRBV and TRBJ gene had its own specific primer in first-round PCR. In TCRdb, the multiplex PCR reads were re-called with MiXCR into one record per CDR3 protein. Of roughly 13,000 distinct CDR3 sequences in the sample, around 40% were seen once. Findings of the study overall: Reduced Shannon entropy following stereotactic body radiation therapy was recorded in patients who developed distant metastases.

The sequence was collected from a donor at least 50 years old with non-small cell lung cancer. The sequenced sample was PBMCs, obtained before or after stereotactic body radiation therapy (not recorded which). The chain has TRBV6-2 or TRBV6-3 and TRBJ2-1; maybe TRBD1 (5 bases). CDR3 bases: TGTGCCAGCAGTGATTGGGGCTGGTCGTCGTCCTACAATGAGCAGTTCTTC. Residues: CASSDWGWSSSYNEQFF.